These T cell receptor beta chains were read from a single sample in a study of blood T cell repertoires in COVID-19. The assay was immunoSEQ multiplex PCR, and TCRdb's table has in-frame clones only and misses some. The top ten hold roughly 14% of the sample, which has approximately 61,000 clones, about 86% seen once. What was sequenced was peripheral blood. The receptors were gathered from a human donor in a cohort sampled during active COVID-19. Each CDR3 is given with its conserved first and last residue. A D gene is named only where the DNA matches it firmly. Only some rows state a clone size, as once, few, many or a class for expanded clones.

j_call: TRBJ2-6
cdr3_length: 16
clone_size: NA
d_call: NA
v_call: TRBV19
cdr3_nt: TGTGCCAGTAGCAACTCCGATGCCTCTGGGGCCAACGTCCTGACTTTC
cdr3_aa: CASSNSDASGANVLTF

j_call: TRBJ2-3
cdr3_length: 13
clone_size: NA
d_call: NA
v_call: TRBV7-2
cdr3_nt: TGTGCCAGCATTTGGGGGGGCACAGATACGCAGTATTTT
cdr3_aa: CASIWGGTDTQYF

j_call: TRBJ1-5
cdr3_length: 17
clone_size: NA
d_call: NA
v_call: TRBV10-3
cdr3_nt: TGTGCCATCAGTATCCAACGGGTTGTAAGTAGCAATCAGCCCCAGCATTTT
cdr3_aa: CAISIQRVVSSNQPQHF

j_call: TRBJ1-2
cdr3_length: 12
clone_size: NA
d_call: NA
v_call: TRBV28
cdr3_nt: TGTGCCAGCTTTACAGGCGGCTATGGCTACACCTTC
cdr3_aa: CASFTGGYGYTF

j_call: TRBJ2-7
cdr3_length: 16
clone_size: NA
d_call: TRBD2
v_call: TRBV5-1
cdr3_nt: TGCGCCAGCAGCTTGAATCTACTAGCGGGATATAACGAGCAGTACTTC
cdr3_aa: CASSLNLLAGYNEQYF

j_call: TRBJ2-2
cdr3_length: 16
clone_size: few
d_call: TRBD2
v_call: TRBV6-4
cdr3_nt: TGTGCCAGCAGCGCCGAAAGCGGGACTTTCACCGGGGAGCTGTTTTTT
cdr3_aa: CASSAESGTFTGELFF

j_call: TRBJ1-2
cdr3_length: 14
clone_size: NA
d_call: NA
v_call: TRBV7-2
cdr3_nt: TGTGCCAGCAGCAGGAGCGGGGGAAACTATGGCTACACCTTC
cdr3_aa: CASSRSGGNYGYTF

j_call: TRBJ2-3
cdr3_length: 13
clone_size: NA
d_call: TRBD1
v_call: TRBV10-1
cdr3_nt: TGCGCCAGCGGAGACAGGGAAACAGATACGCAGTATTTT
cdr3_aa: CASGDRETDTQYF

j_call: TRBJ1-2
cdr3_length: 14
clone_size: once
d_call: NA
v_call: TRBV9
cdr3_nt: TGTGCCAGCAGCGTAGGGCAGTCTAACTATGGCTACACCTTC
cdr3_aa: CASSVGQSNYGYTF

j_call: TRBJ2-2
cdr3_length: 12
clone_size: NA
d_call: NA
v_call: TRBV24-1
cdr3_nt: TGTGCCACCAGTGCCCCCTATGGGGAGCTGTTTTTT
cdr3_aa: CATSAPYGELFF

j_call: TRBJ2-1
cdr3_length: 11
clone_size: NA
d_call: NA
v_call: TRBV12-3/TRBV12-4
cdr3_nt: TGTGCCAGCACTTCCGGGAATGAGCAGTTCTTC
cdr3_aa: CASTSGNEQFF

j_call: TRBJ1-2
cdr3_length: 14
clone_size: NA
d_call: TRBD1
v_call: TRBV11-2
cdr3_nt: TGTGCCAGCAGCTGGAACAGGGGGTTCTATGGCTACACCTTC
cdr3_aa: CASSWNRGFYGYTF

j_call: TRBJ1-5
cdr3_length: 14
clone_size: NA
d_call: NA
v_call: TRBV5-6
cdr3_nt: TGTGCCAGCAGCTTGGGCAGGAAGGATCAGCCCCAGCATTTT
cdr3_aa: CASSLGRKDQPQHF

j_call: TRBJ2-7
cdr3_length: 15
clone_size: NA
d_call: NA
v_call: TRBV28
cdr3_nt: TGTGCCAGCAGTTTATCCGGACGGGGGACCTACGAGCAGTACTTC
cdr3_aa: CASSLSGRGTYEQYF

j_call: TRBJ1-2
cdr3_length: 15
clone_size: NA
d_call: NA
v_call: TRBV5-3
cdr3_nt: TGTGCCAGAAGCTTGAAGCGTGTGTCTTCGGCTGGCTACACCTTC
cdr3_aa: CARSLKRVSSAGYTF

j_call: TRBJ2-7
cdr3_length: 15
clone_size: NA
d_call: TRBD1
v_call: TRBV18
cdr3_nt: TGTGCCAGCTCGCCTTCATTGGGACAGAGTAAGGAGCAGTACTTC
cdr3_aa: CASSPSLGQSKEQYF

j_call: TRBJ2-1
cdr3_length: 13
clone_size: once
d_call: NA
v_call: TRBV11-2
cdr3_nt: TGTGCCAGCAGCTTAGAGGGGGCGCGGCGGCAGTTCTTC
cdr3_aa: CASSLEGARRQFF

j_call: TRBJ2-7
cdr3_length: 13
clone_size: NA
d_call: NA
v_call: TRBV7-2
cdr3_nt: TGTGCCAGCAGCTTAGGGCCCAACTACGAGCAGTACTTC
cdr3_aa: CASSLGPNYEQYF

j_call: TRBJ2-1
cdr3_length: 16
clone_size: NA
d_call: NA
v_call: TRBV24-1
cdr3_nt: TGTGCCACCAGTGAGACCCCGGGACTCAGTTTCGGAGAGCAGTTCTTC
cdr3_aa: CATSETPGLSFGEQFF

j_call: TRBJ2-7
cdr3_length: 16
clone_size: NA
d_call: TRBD2
v_call: TRBV19
cdr3_nt: TGTGCCAGTAGTATCAGTAGCGGCGGGAGGGCCAAGGAGCAGTACTTC
cdr3_aa: CASSISSGGRAKEQYF

j_call: TRBJ2-7
cdr3_length: 15
clone_size: NA
d_call: TRBD2
v_call: TRBV6-5
cdr3_nt: TGTGCCAGCAAGACGACTAGCGGGGCTTACTACGAGCAGTACTTC
cdr3_aa: CASKTTSGAYYEQYF

j_call: TRBJ1-1
cdr3_length: 13
clone_size: NA
d_call: NA
v_call: TRBV29-1
cdr3_nt: TGCAGCTTCGCCCAGACAGGGAACACTGAAGCTTTCTTT
cdr3_aa: CSFAQTGNTEAFF

j_call: TRBJ2-1
cdr3_length: 17
clone_size: NA
d_call: TRBD2
v_call: TRBV5-1
cdr3_nt: TGCGCCAGCAGCTCGACTATATCAGCGGGAGGTGAGAATGAGCAGTTCTTC
cdr3_aa: CASSSTISAGGENEQFF

j_call: TRBJ2-7
cdr3_length: 13
clone_size: NA
d_call: NA
v_call: TRBV27
cdr3_nt: TGTGCCAGCAGTCGCCTCGAGGCTTACGAGCAGTACTTC
cdr3_aa: CASSRLEAYEQYF

j_call: TRBJ2-4
cdr3_length: 15
clone_size: NA
d_call: TRBD1
v_call: TRBV2
cdr3_nt: TGTGCCAGCAGTGCACAGGGGTTAGCCAAAAACATTCAGTACTTC
cdr3_aa: CASSAQGLAKNIQYF

j_call: TRBJ1-1
cdr3_length: 15
clone_size: once
d_call: TRBD1
v_call: TRBV18
cdr3_nt: TGTGCCAGCTCACTTGCGGGACAGAAGAACACTGAAGCTTTCTTT
cdr3_aa: CASSLAGQKNTEAFF

j_call: TRBJ1-3
cdr3_length: 14
clone_size: NA
d_call: TRBD1
v_call: TRBV18
cdr3_nt: TGTGCCAGCTCATCATCAGGGGGTGGAAACACCATATATTTT
cdr3_aa: CASSSSGGGNTIYF

j_call: TRBJ2-7
cdr3_length: 14
clone_size: once
d_call: NA
v_call: TRBV7-2
cdr3_nt: TGTGCCAGCAGCTTATTTCTATCTCCCTACGAGCAGTACTTC
cdr3_aa: CASSLFLSPYEQYF

j_call: TRBJ2-7
cdr3_length: 15
clone_size: few
d_call: TRBD2
v_call: TRBV19
cdr3_nt: TGTGCCAGTAGTAAAAGGACTAGCGGGATCTACGAGCAGTACTTC
cdr3_aa: CASSKRTSGIYEQYF

j_call: TRBJ2-4
cdr3_length: 15
clone_size: NA
d_call: TRBD1
v_call: TRBV6-2/TRBV6-3
cdr3_nt: TGTGCCAGCACCCCTACAGGGGTAGACAAAAACATTCAGTACTTC
cdr3_aa: CASTPTGVDKNIQYF

j_call: TRBJ2-7
cdr3_length: 14
clone_size: NA
d_call: NA
v_call: TRBV28
cdr3_nt: TGTGCCAGCCGCTCGAGGGGGATAGCCTACGAGCAGTACTTC
cdr3_aa: CASRSRGIAYEQYF

j_call: TRBJ1-6
cdr3_length: 15
clone_size: NA
d_call: TRBD1
v_call: TRBV5-4
cdr3_nt: TGTGCCAGCAGCTCGTGGGACAGGAGCAATTCACCCCTCCACTTT
cdr3_aa: CASSSWDRSNSPLHF

j_call: TRBJ2-1
cdr3_length: 21
clone_size: few
d_call: TRBD2
v_call: TRBV3-1/TRBV3-2
cdr3_nt: TGTGCCAGCAGCCCATCCCGCGGGACTAGCGGGAGCAGGTACTCCTACAATGAGCAGTTCTTC
cdr3_aa: CASSPSRGTSGSRYSYNEQFF

j_call: TRBJ2-1
cdr3_length: 15
clone_size: NA
d_call: NA
v_call: TRBV27
cdr3_nt: TGTGCCAGCAGTTTGGAGGGGTTTCTGTACAATGAGCAGTTCTTC
cdr3_aa: CASSLEGFLYNEQFF

j_call: TRBJ1-6
cdr3_length: 13
clone_size: NA
d_call: NA
v_call: TRBV6-5
cdr3_nt: TGTGCCAGCAAGAGGACAGACTCTTCACCCCTCCACTTT
cdr3_aa: CASKRTDSSPLHF

j_call: TRBJ2-5
cdr3_length: 13
clone_size: NA
d_call: TRBD2
v_call: TRBV11-2
cdr3_nt: TGTGCCAGCACCACGGGGGGAGGCGAGACCCAGTACTTC
cdr3_aa: CASTTGGGETQYF

j_call: TRBJ1-4
cdr3_length: 14
clone_size: NA
d_call: NA
v_call: TRBV28
cdr3_nt: TGTGCCAGCACTTCACTCGGGGGGAATGAAAAACTGTTTTTT
cdr3_aa: CASTSLGGNEKLFF

j_call: TRBJ2-7
cdr3_length: 15
clone_size: NA
d_call: TRBD2
v_call: TRBV6-6
cdr3_nt: TGTGCCAGCAGGGGGACTAGCGGGAGAACCTACGAGCAGTACTTC
cdr3_aa: CASRGTSGRTYEQYF

j_call: TRBJ2-5
cdr3_length: 16
clone_size: NA
d_call: NA
v_call: TRBV7-9
cdr3_nt: TGTGCCAGCAGCACGGGAAGGGTGGGGAGAGTAGAGACCCAGTACTTC
cdr3_aa: CASSTGRVGRVETQYF

j_call: TRBJ1-1
cdr3_length: 15
clone_size: NA
d_call: NA
v_call: TRBV7-2
cdr3_nt: TGTGCCAGCAGCCCCCCTATAACAGTGAACACTGAAGCTTTCTTT
cdr3_aa: CASSPPITVNTEAFF

j_call: TRBJ2-7
cdr3_length: 13
clone_size: NA
d_call: NA
v_call: TRBV27
cdr3_nt: TGTGCCAGCAGCCGGCAGGGTTCCTACGAGCAGTACTTC
cdr3_aa: CASSRQGSYEQYF

j_call: TRBJ2-1
cdr3_length: 15
clone_size: NA
d_call: NA
v_call: TRBV28
cdr3_nt: TGTGCCAGCACCCATCCCCAGGGCTCCTACAATGAGCAGTTCTTC
cdr3_aa: CASTHPQGSYNEQFF

j_call: TRBJ2-7
cdr3_length: 14
clone_size: NA
d_call: TRBD1
v_call: TRBV19
cdr3_nt: TGTGCCAGTAGCCCAGGGACAGGGATGTACGAGCAGTACTTC
cdr3_aa: CASSPGTGMYEQYF

j_call: TRBJ1-1
cdr3_length: 15
clone_size: NA
d_call: NA
v_call: TRBV5-5
cdr3_nt: TGTGCCAGCAGCTTCGAGACAGGCGAGGGTACGGAAGCTTTCTTT
cdr3_aa: CASSFETGEGTEAFF

j_call: TRBJ1-3
cdr3_length: 13
clone_size: NA
d_call: TRBD1
v_call: TRBV28
cdr3_nt: TGTGCCAGCAGTCCCGACAGGGTAAACACCATATATTTT
cdr3_aa: CASSPDRVNTIYF

j_call: TRBJ2-7
cdr3_length: 14
clone_size: NA
d_call: TRBD1
v_call: TRBV5-1
cdr3_nt: TGCGCCAGCAGCAAGGACAGGGGGCCCTACGAGCAGTACTTC
cdr3_aa: CASSKDRGPYEQYF

j_call: TRBJ1-2
cdr3_length: 16
clone_size: once
d_call: TRBD1
v_call: TRBV24-1
cdr3_nt: TGTGCCACCAGTGATGGTTTGGGACAGATCTCCTATGGCTACACCTTC
cdr3_aa: CATSDGLGQISYGYTF

j_call: TRBJ2-7
cdr3_length: 11
clone_size: NA
d_call: TRBD1
v_call: TRBV20-1
cdr3_nt: TGCAGTGCGGGACAGGGGCGGGAGCAGTACTTC
cdr3_aa: CSAGQGREQYF

j_call: TRBJ2-3
cdr3_length: 16
clone_size: NA
d_call: TRBD2
v_call: TRBV7-6
cdr3_nt: TGTGCCAGCATGGGGATCGCGGGAGTGGGTTCAGATACGCAGTATTTT
cdr3_aa: CASMGIAGVGSDTQYF

j_call: TRBJ2-7
cdr3_length: 13
clone_size: once
d_call: TRBD1
v_call: TRBV27
cdr3_nt: TGTGCCAGCAGCTTGGACAGGGCCGACGAGCAGTACTTC
cdr3_aa: CASSLDRADEQYF

j_call: TRBJ2-1
cdr3_length: 14
clone_size: NA
d_call: TRBD1
v_call: TRBV30
cdr3_nt: TGTGCCTGGAGTGACCGGGACAGGGCGTACGAGCAGTTCTTC
cdr3_aa: CAWSDRDRAYEQFF

j_call: TRBJ1-5
cdr3_length: 16
clone_size: NA
d_call: TRBD1
v_call: TRBV18
cdr3_nt: TGTGCCAGCTCGATCGGACAGGCCCATGTCAATCAGCCCCAGCATTTT
cdr3_aa: CASSIGQAHVNQPQHF